The T cell receptor (beta chain) under discussion was sequenced for a study of CD8 T cells in Susac syndrome. It was with random hexamers that 0.5 to 1 ug RNA was reverse transcribed. TCRdb redid the calling of the immunoSEQ multiplex PCR reads with MiXCR, one entry per CDR3 protein. The table has approximately 120,000 distinct CDR3 sequences, about 93% seen once. V shed 3 bases and J 0 bases; nucleotides not matched to a gene: 2. This CDR3 is built from 15 residues. Per the germline V gene, CDR1 is SEHNR and CDR2 is FQNEAQ (reference sequence). The J gene is TRBJ2-4, the V gene TRBV7-9, with 7 bases that match TRBD2. The specimen sequenced was CD8+ T cells from PBMCs. The source is a human donor with Susac syndrome. The DNA for the CDR3 is TGTGCCAGCAGCTTTATAGCGGGAGCCAAAAACATTCAGTACTTC. Its translation is CASSFIAGAKNIQYF.